Listed below are T cell receptor beta chains from one sample, sequenced in a study of response to subunit inactivated influenza vaccine. TCRdb used MiXCR to reprocess the RT-PCR reads, holding one entry per CDR3 protein. Of around 570,000 distinct CDR3 sequences in the sample, around 8% were seen once. The sequencing used PBMCs from blood, collected around 25 months after vaccination. These receptors originate from a man aged 50 to 69 who received an inactivated influenza vaccine. The conserved cysteine and the conserved F or W are not part of the CDR3 here. Fields, in order: V gene, J gene, CDR3 protein.

V: TRBV7-9; J: TRBJ2-1; CDR3: ASSLAGARYNEQF
V: TRBV6-2/TRBV6-3; J: TRBJ2-2; CDR3: ASSHWTRGGGELF
V: TRBV6-2/TRBV6-3; J: TRBJ2-7; CDR3: ASILAGSYEQY
V: TRBV5-1; J: TRBJ1-1; CDR3: ASSLLDRSATEAF
V: TRBV18; J: TRBJ2-1; CDR3: ASSPLASGYNEQF
V: TRBV4-1; J: TRBJ2-2; CDR3: ASSQRLDGGELF
V: TRBV5-1; J: TRBJ2-6; CDR3: ASSLETGGRGANVLT
V: TRBV11-1; J: TRBJ2-1; CDR3: ASSHGTSGGISSYNEQF
V: TRBV4-1; J: TRBJ1-1; CDR3: ASSRKDLTEAF
V: TRBV12-3/TRBV12-4; J: TRBJ1-3; CDR3: ASSWTGTRGNTIY
V: TRBV5-1; J: TRBJ2-2; CDR3: ASSFQAPGELF
V: TRBV6-2/TRBV6-3; J: TRBJ2-1; CDR3: ASSDPPVPNEQF
V: TRBV29-1; J: TRBJ2-5; CDR3: SVATLVLETQY